This T cell receptor beta chain was identified in a study of control samples from healthy donors and cancer patients. Using immunoSEQ multiplex PCR, the repertoire was profiled, and TCRdb retains in-frame clones only, with some absent. The sample holds about 130,000 clones; roughly 94% are singletons and the top ten take 13% to 15%. Comment on this clone: One end of the junction is discordant with germline, which a read error may explain.

This CDR3 has 13 amino acids. Germline assignment: CDR1 LGHDT and CDR2 YNNKEL (reference sequence). The receptor was derived from a man aged 60 to 69 with colorectal cancer. The chain joins TRBV3-1 (or the pseudogene TRBV3-2) to TRBJ2-1; no firm D call. Sample: PBMCs. DNA of the CDR3: TGTGCCAGCAGCCAAGTGAGGAACGGGCCTCTGATCTTC. It yields the protein CASSQVRNGPLIF.